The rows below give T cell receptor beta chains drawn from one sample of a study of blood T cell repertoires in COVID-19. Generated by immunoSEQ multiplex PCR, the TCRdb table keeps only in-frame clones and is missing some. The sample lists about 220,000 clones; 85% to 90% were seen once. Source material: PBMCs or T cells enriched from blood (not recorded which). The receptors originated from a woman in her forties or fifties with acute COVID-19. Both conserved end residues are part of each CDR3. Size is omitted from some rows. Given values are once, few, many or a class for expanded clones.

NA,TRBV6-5,CASSRGGEQYF
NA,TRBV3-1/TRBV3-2,CASSQLAGNSEQYF
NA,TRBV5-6,CASSLGTGALNQPQHF
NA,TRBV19,CASTVGTRPLNEQFF
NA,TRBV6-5,CASSYSDRAYGYTF
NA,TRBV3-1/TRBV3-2,CASSQKQGLRRYEQYF
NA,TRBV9,CASSSGTANYGYTF
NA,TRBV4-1,CASSQGAGTDTQYF
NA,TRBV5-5,CASSRTGHEQYF
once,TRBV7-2,CASSTTTDREQYF
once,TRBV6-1,CASSEAPGGADTQYF
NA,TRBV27,CASRPGFINTEAFF
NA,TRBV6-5,CASSYTYRGTYEQYF
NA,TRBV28,CASSLDRFNNSPLHF
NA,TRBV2,CASRRDRSPSYEQYF
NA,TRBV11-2,CASSTSGQTYYGYTF
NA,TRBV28,CASSLSATPAFF
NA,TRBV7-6,CASSPSHTVYYEQYF
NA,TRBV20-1,CSASGTSGIREQFF
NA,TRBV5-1,CASSLSGGRYQETQYF
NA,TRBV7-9,CASSTGLAGAPETQYF
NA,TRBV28,CASSSPQLAGGRDTQYF
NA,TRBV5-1,CASSLGLVGVGVEKLFF
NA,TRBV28,CASSSPLTEGNTIYF
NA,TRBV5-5,CASSYGTSGGRYNEQFF
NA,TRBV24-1,CATSDTGGVQPQHF
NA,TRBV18,CASSLDRGPAETQYF
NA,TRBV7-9,CASSLTSGSLNEQFF
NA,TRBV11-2,CASRSIPKNEQFF
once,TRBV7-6,CASSLGQGVASSYEQYF
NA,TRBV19,CASTFSGSSYEQYF
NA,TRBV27,CASSWTGTNEQYF
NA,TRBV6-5,CASRTQGLDYGYTF
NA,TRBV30,CASTGLAGVGYEQYF
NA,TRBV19,CASNIGLAGHYNEQFF
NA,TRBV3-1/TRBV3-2,CASSQGGQGARGYTF
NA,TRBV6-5,CASSYRGGTTGELFF
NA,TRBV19,CASSTVAGGPNEQYF
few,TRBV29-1,CSVGSSGPYEQYF
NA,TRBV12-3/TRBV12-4,CASSLNTGELFF
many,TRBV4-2,CASSQDLGGFNTEAFF
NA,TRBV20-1,CSASGQGKAFF
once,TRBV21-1,CATTSGNYGYTF
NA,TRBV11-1,CASSLRGQGTEQFF
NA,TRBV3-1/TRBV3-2,CASSQDTPTSGSSYEQYF
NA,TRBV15,CATSRDRGRVNEKLFF
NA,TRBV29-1,CSVRQGKQYF
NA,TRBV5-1,CASSLVGLAYNEQFF
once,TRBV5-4,CASSSVTSGGDNEQFF
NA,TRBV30,CAWSPEGLTPQHF
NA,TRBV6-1,CASSEHYRGRSQETQYF
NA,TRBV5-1,CASSLTGANTEAFF
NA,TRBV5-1,CASSLAWASGELFF
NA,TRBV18,CASSPTILASTDTQYF
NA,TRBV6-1,CASSEVVSGRYTQYF